The 3 T cell receptor beta chains below all came from one sample that was sequenced in a study of T cell responses to AZD1222 COVID-19 vaccine. Some clones are missing from TCRdb's copy, which holds only in-frame ones; the method was immunoSEQ multiplex PCR. The table has roughly 81,000 clones, about 87% seen once. The sample was peripheral blood, taken on day 0 of AZD1222 vaccination. The receptors were sampled from an adult in good health.

The chain is built from TRBV19 and TRBJ2-7; D is possibly TRBD2 (5 bases). Deletions cut 3 bases from V and 0 bases from J, with 12 bases between. Germline V lookup: CDR1 LNHDA, CDR2 SQIVND (reference sequence). The CDR3 totals 15 residues. CDR3 nucleotides: TGTGCCAGTAGTATTGGGGTGGGGAGCTCCTACGAGCAGTACTTC. Protein product: CASSIGVGSSYEQYF.

This sequence joins TRBV4-1 and TRBJ2-2, with D unclear. The CDR3 totals 15 residues. Per the germline V gene, CDR1 is MGHRA and CDR2 is YSYEKL. The V and J ends lost 4 bases and 5 bases respectively, with 14 bases between them. CDR3 bases: TGCGCCAGCAGCCTAAATACGGTCGGGACCGGGGAGCTGTTTTTT. Protein: CASSLNTVGTGELFF.

The sample holds many counts of this clone. This sequence joins TRBV2 and TRBJ1-1; D unresolved. The CDR3 covers 13 residues. From germline, CDR1 is SNHLY and CDR2 FYNNEI. V lost 3 bases, J lost 4 bases, and 9 bases lay in between. The CDR3 DNA follows: TGTGCCAGCAGTGACGGGTTGGGCACTGAAGCTTTCTTT. Amino acid sequence: CASSDGLGTEAFF.